These 29 T cell receptor beta chains share one sample of origin, sequenced in a study of T cell responses to AZD1222 COVID-19 vaccine. Assay: immunoSEQ multiplex PCR; the TCRdb copy retains only in-frame clones and omits some. Here the sample spans approximately 130,000 clones, 89% being singletons. Here the sequenced sample was peripheral blood, taken 28 days after the second AZD1222 dose. Receptor source: an adult who received the AZD1222 COVID-19 vaccine.

The chain links TRBV5-1 to TRBJ2-3; 8 nucleotides agree with TRBD2. V dropped 0 bases and J dropped 2; count of bases not matched to a gene: 5. Germline CDR1 SGHRS, CDR2 YFSETQ. The CDR3 length is 16 residues. CDR3 residues: CASSLDPAGVTDTQYF. CDR3 nucleotide sequence: TGCGCCAGCAGCTTGGATCCAGCGGGAGTCACAGATACGCAGTATTTT. The full variable domain, in which reference TRBV5-1 and TRBJ2-3 provide the parts outside the CDR3, is KAGVTQTPRYLIKTRGQQVTLSCSPISGHRSVSWYQQTPGQGLQFLFEYFSETQRNKGNFPGRFSGRQFSNSRSEMNVSTLELGDSALYLCASSLDPAGVTDTQYFGPGTRLTVL.

This clone has just one count. This chain joins TRBV6-5 and TRBJ2-3, with TRBD1 identical over 10 bases. Trimming at V came to 0 bases and at J to 4 bases, leaving 4 bases not matched to a gene. This CDR3 is 16 amino acids long. Germline V gives CDR1 MNHEY, CDR2 SVGAGI. The CDR3 bases are TGTGCCAGCAGTTACTCGACAGGGGGCGCCGCAGATACGCAGTATTTT. This gives the protein CASSYSTGGAADTQYF.

The chain is built from TRBV6-5 and TRBJ1-1, with D possibly being TRBD1 (6 bases). Germline lookup yields CDR1 MNHEY and CDR2 SVGAGI. This CDR3 has 14 residues. V was shortened by 6 bases and J by 3 bases, with 14 bases between the two germline ends. The CDR3 sequence: CASRLQGSYTEAFF. CDR3 nucleotides: TGTGCCAGCAGACTACAGGGTAGTTACACTGAAGCTTTCTTT.

This clone was found once. CDR3 sequence reads: CASSVSNTEAFF. For the CDR3, the DNA is TGTGCCAGCAGCGTCTCAAACACTGAAGCTTTCTTT. The rearrangement links TRBV2 to TRBJ1-1; unclear D gene. CDR3 length equals 12 residues. The germline V gene has CDR1 SNHLY and CDR2 FYNNEI. Trimming took 6 bases from V and 2 from J, leaving 7 bases between them.

The chain couples TRBV3-1 (or the pseudogene TRBV3-2) to TRBJ1-4; the D is unclear. Germline values: CDR1 LGHDT, CDR2 YNNKEL (reference sequence). The V and J ends lost 4 bases and 10 bases respectively, with 13 bases between them. The CDR3 loop spans 13 amino acids. This CDR3 is CASSPSGVGKLFF. The DNA for the CDR3 is TGTGCCAGCAGCCCCAGCGGGGTGGGAAAACTGTTTTTT.

V is TRBV12-3 or TRBV12-4 and J is TRBJ2-5, with D possibly TRBD1 on 6 matching bases. The CDR3 is 11 amino acids. Trimming took 5 bases from V and 8 from J, leaving 9 bases between them. In nucleotides, the CDR3 is TGTGCCAGCAGTGAACAGGGAACCCAGTACTTC. This codes for CASSEQGTQYF.

The chain is built from TRBV10-1 and TRBJ2-1; D remains unclear. Trimming left V 6 bases short and J 9 bases short, with 18 bases between. Germline assignment: CDR1 WNHNN and CDR2 SYGVQD (reference sequence). This CDR3 region has 14 residues. CDR3: CASSPRRRRIEQFF. The CDR3 DNA sequence: TGCGCCAGCAGCCCCAGACGGCGCAGAATTGAGCAGTTCTTC.

This chain uses TRBV11-2 with TRBJ2-3, with 8 bases fitting TRBD2. Per the germline V gene, CDR1 is SGHAT and CDR2 is FQNNGV. V lost 5 bases, J lost 1 base, and 14 bases stayed unmatched. This CDR3 is 18 amino acids long. CDR3 region: CASSTAKGGGLGTDTQYF. CDR3 bases: TGTGCCAGCAGCACCGCCAAAGGGGGGGGACTAGGCACAGATACGCAGTATTTT.

This chain uses TRBV7-9 with TRBJ1-1, with D tentatively TRBD1 (5 bases). The CDR3 length is 11 residues. Between the trimmed V and J ends, which lost 3 bases and 8 bases, there was a span of 7 bases. From germline, CDR1 is SEHNR and CDR2 FQNEAQ (reference sequence). In DNA, the CDR3 is TGTGCCAGCAGCTTCCGGGACGAAGCTTTCTTT. Translation gives CASSFRDEAFF.

The chain uses TRBV7-2 and TRBJ2-6; 7 nucleotides line up with TRBD1. The germline CDR1 and CDR2 sequences are SGHTA and FQGNSA. The CDR3 runs 15 residues. Germline trimming cut 4 bases from V and 3 bases from J; bases unmatched to any gene: 3. The CDR3 protein is CASSYRQGGANVLTF. The CDR3 DNA is TGTGCCAGCAGCTATAGACAGGGTGGGGCCAACGTCCTGACTTTC.

This chain connects TRBV20-1 to TRBJ1-5, with D uncertain. Trimming removed 3 bases from V and 4 bases from J, with 22 bases in between. The CDR3 has 17 residues. CDR1 DFQATT and CDR2 SNEGSKA come from the germline V gene (reference sequence). CDR3 protein: CSASKGRWLNSNQPQHF. In DNA, the CDR3 is TGCAGTGCTAGTAAAGGGCGGTGGCTGAACTCTAATCAGCCCCAGCATTTT.

A word on this clone: A much larger clone is a single base away; this may be a read error. The chain recombines TRBV2 with TRBJ2-5, with D unclear. V was pared by 2 bases and J by 5 bases, with 3 bases between. Germline V gene sequence: CDR1 SNHLY, CDR2 FYNNEI. CDR3 length: 11 residues. The CDR3 nucleotides are TGTGCCAGCAGTGAATGGGAGACCCAGTACTTC. It specifies CASSEWETQYF.

The V and J genes are TRBV5-1 and TRBJ2-7; 11 nucleotides agree with TRBD2. V lost 2 bases, J lost 4 bases, and 5 bases stayed unmatched. Germline CDR1 reads SGHRS; CDR2 reads YFSETQ. CDR3 length: 15 residues. The CDR3 DNA reads as TGCGCCAGCAGCTTAATAGCGGGAGGGGGGTACGAGCAGTACTTC. Amino acids: CASSLIAGGGYEQYF.

This clone was detected many times. This chain links TRBV27 with TRBJ2-1; TRBD1 matches at 8 bases. J gave up 6 bases and V 5 bases, and 9 bases lay outside the gene matches. Germline CDR1 reads MNHEY; CDR2 reads SMNVEV (reference sequence). The CDR3 consists of 15 residues. This CDR3 reads CASSPYRGASNEQFF. The DNA for the CDR3 is TGTGCCAGCAGTCCCTACAGGGGGGCGTCCAATGAGCAGTTCTTC.

This chain links TRBV3-1 (or the pseudogene TRBV3-2) with TRBJ2-4, with TRBD2 matching 7 bases. The CDR3 covers 13 residues. Per the germline V gene, CDR1 is LGHDT and CDR2 is YNNKEL (reference sequence). Unmatched junction bases numbered 1, after V lost 0 bases and J lost 8 bases. CDR3 loop: CASSQEGGYIQYF. Here the CDR3 DNA reads TGTGCCAGCAGCCAAGAGGGGGGGTACATTCAGTACTTC.

V usage is TRBV5-4 and J usage is TRBJ2-3; 10 bases map to TRBD1. Germline trimming cut 2 bases from V and 6 bases from J; bases unmatched to any gene: 9. There are 16 residues in the CDR3. Germline V lookup: CDR1 SGHNT, CDR2 YYREEE (reference sequence). This CDR3 is CASSLGSGQGRDTQYF. CDR3 coding DNA: TGTGCCAGCAGCTTAGGGTCGGGACAGGGGAGGGATACGCAGTATTTT.

The CDR3 region has the DNA TGTGCCAGCAGCTTAGTCTCGGGAAGTAATCAGCCCCAGCATTTT. Residues: CASSLVSGSNQPQHF. V is TRBV7-2 and J is TRBJ1-5; no definite D call. The V and J ends lost 1 base and 4 bases respectively, with 11 bases between them. Germline V gene data show CDR1 as SGHTA and CDR2 as FQGNSA. This CDR3 comprises 15 residues.

The CDR3 nucleotides are TGTGCCAGCAGCTTGGGTCGCGGAGGGAATTCACCCCTCCACTTT. Its protein product is CASSLGRGGNSPLHF. This chain uses TRBV5-4 with TRBJ1-6, with unresolved D. CDR3 length equals 15 residues. Per germline, CDR1 SGHNT and CDR2 YYREEE (reference sequence). With 0 bases removed from V and 7 bases from J, the gap between germline ends came to 11 bases.

The V and J genes are TRBV2 and TRBJ1-4; 9 nucleotides match TRBD1. J gave up 7 bases and V 6 bases, and 9 bases lay outside the gene matches. The CDR3 has 15 amino acids. Germline CDR1 reads SNHLY; CDR2 reads FYNNEI. The CDR3 spells CASRIYRGRGEKLFF. In nucleotides, the CDR3 is TGTGCCAGCAGGATATACAGGGGGCGCGGTGAAAAACTGTTTTTT.

This chain links TRBV30 with TRBJ1-1; D is possibly TRBD1 (5 bases). Germline CDR1 and CDR2: GTSNPN and SVGIG (reference sequence). This CDR3 has 13 amino acids. Trimming stripped 0 bases from V and 11 bases from J, with 16 bases between. The CDR3 sequence: CAWSVRASQGAFF. The DNA of the CDR3 is TGTGCCTGGAGTGTACGGGCCTCGCAGGGCGCTTTCTTT.

This rearrangement joins TRBV9 to TRBJ1-1; no clear D gene. Germline CDR1 and CDR2: SGDLS and YYNGEE. The CDR3 contains 15 residues. V was cut by 4 bases and J by 1 base, with 14 bases left in between. CDR3 loop: CASSLTNLGNTEAFF. CDR3 nucleotide sequence: TGTGCCAGCAGCCTTACGAACCTGGGGAACACTGAAGCTTTCTTT.

This chain uses TRBV6-6 with TRBJ2-7, with 7 bases that match TRBD1. Trimming removed 5 bases from V and 0 bases from J; junction bases left unmatched: 13. The CDR3 covers 17 residues. In germline, CDR1 is MNHNY, CDR2 SVGAGI (reference sequence). The CDR3: CASSRNAGTADSYEQYF. CDR3 in DNA: TGTGCCAGCAGTCGTAATGCCGGGACAGCGGACTCCTACGAGCAGTACTTC.

The chain employs TRBV7-9 and TRBJ1-1; 10 nucleotides match TRBD1. Germline-derived CDR1 and CDR2 are SEHNR and FQNEAQ (reference sequence). The CDR3 extends over 15 amino acids. V was clipped by 7 bases and J by 1 base; unmatched bases: 6. In DNA, the CDR3 is TGTGCCAGCACCTCCGGGACAGGGGCGAACACTGAAGCTTTCTTT. Protein product: CASTSGTGANTEAFF.

The chain has TRBV6-5 and TRBJ1-1; D is uncertain. The CDR3 runs to 13 residues. V lost 8 bases to trimming and J lost 2 bases, with 12 bases between them. CDR1 MNHEY and CDR2 SVGAGI come from the germline V gene. CDR3 sequence (DNA): TGTGCCAGCGCTCGAGGGTCTAACACTGAAGCTTTCTTT. As protein: CASARGSNTEAFF.

The chain combines TRBV27 with TRBJ2-7, with D maybe TRBD1 (6 bases). CDR3 length: 14 residues. CDR1 is MNHEY, CDR2 SMNVEV, per germline (reference sequence). V was trimmed by 6 bases and J by 5 bases, leaving 17 bases between them. The CDR3 loop reads CASRDQGFRHEQYF. CDR3 DNA: TGTGCCAGCAGGGACCAGGGGTTTCGCCACGAGCAGTACTTC.

Points on this clone: The junction departs from the called germline gene at one end, perhaps through a read error. V and J are TRBV3-1 (or the pseudogene TRBV3-2) and TRBJ2-7, with 8 bases fitting TRBD1. The CDR3 contains 14 residues. The germline CDR1 and CDR2 sequences are LGHDT and YNNKEL (reference sequence). CDR3 amino acids: CASSPGQASSEQYF. Written as DNA, the CDR3 is TGTGCCAGCAGCCCGGGACAGGCCTCCTCCGAGCAGTACTTC.

This rearrangement joins TRBV3-1 (or the pseudogene TRBV3-2) to TRBJ1-1; D gene unclear. The germline gives CDR1 LGHDT, CDR2 YNNKEL (reference sequence). V was trimmed by 3 bases and J by 1 base, leaving 9 bases between them. This CDR3 contains 14 residues. The CDR3 loop is CASSQNAGNTEAFF. The CDR3 nucleotides are TGTGCCAGCAGCCAGAATGCAGGGAACACTGAAGCTTTCTTT.

The chain uses TRBV30 and TRBJ1-3; possible D gene TRBD1, 5 bases. The V gene's germline CDR1 is GTSNPN and CDR2 SVGIG (reference sequence). The CDR3 spans 17 residues. V gave up 4 bases and J gave up 1 base, with 20 bases separating them. In DNA form, the CDR3 reads TGTGCCTGGACTGGGTCACAAGGGGAACTTTCTGGAAACACCATATATTTT. This sequence encodes CAWTGSQGELSGNTIYF.

The rearrangement uses TRBV10-3 and TRBJ1-1; D ambiguous. Germline lookup yields CDR1 ENHRY and CDR2 SYGVKD. The CDR3 runs 13 residues. V gave up 5 bases and J gave up 1 base, with 8 bases separating them. The CDR3 loop reads CAISTQENTEAFF. The CDR3 DNA is TGTGCCATCAGTACCCAGGAGAACACTGAAGCTTTCTTT.